This T cell receptor beta chain was sequenced for a study of cytomegalovirus exposure and HLA in healthy donors. Overall study context: Ancestry clustering placed around 81% of 300 to 400 genotyped donors in the Caucasian-associated cluster.

PCR amplification relied on 60 Vbeta primers (plus 13 Jbeta primers). Original methodology: About 11 million of the about 80 million unique TCR beta chains counted in a later analysis were shared. The repertoire was sequenced with immunoSEQ multiplex PCR; TCRdb's copy has only in-frame clones and lacks some. D and trimming come from the DNA, and the V and J calls and clone size come from that table. Among approximately 210,000 clones, around 85% were seen once, and the ten largest hold 1.5% to 2%. This CDR3 comprises 14 residues. In germline, CDR1 is LNHDA, CDR2 SQIVND (reference sequence). V lost 5 bases and J lost 4; bases outside the gene matches: 8.

The clonotype was recovered from a man aged 18-30 years in good health and CMV-seronegative. The sequencing sample was made of PBMCs. The genes are TRBV19 and TRBJ2-7, with 7 bases that match TRBD1. The CDR3 region is CASSPRQGPYEQYF. In DNA, the CDR3 is TGTGCCAGTAGTCCCCGACAGGGTCCGTACGAGCAGTACTTC.